The T cell receptor beta chain described here comes from a study of blood T cell repertoires in COVID-19. About the research overall: The origin of the acute and convalescent COVID-19 samples was the United States, Italy and Spain. From T cells, B-cell-depleted T cells, or PBMCs came the material, which was cDNA or gDNA.

The CDR3 has 15 amino acids. The germline CDR1 and CDR2 sequences are MNHEY and SVGAGI. Unmatched junction bases numbered 10, after V lost 5 bases and J lost 7 bases. Authors' analysis steps: Using reference gene primer amplification, nucleated cell counts were estimated. Data came from immunoSEQ multiplex PCR; TCRdb stores just in-frame clones and leaves some out. The V and J calls and the clone size are those of that table, but D and trimming were determined from the DNA. This table holds some 77,000 clones, around 91% found once. The receptor was isolated from a woman of 80 years or more with active or convalescent COVID-19. The specimen was peripheral blood. This chain joins TRBV6-5 and TRBJ2-1; TRBD2 matches 8 bases. As DNA, the CDR3 is TGTGCCAGCAGTCGGGAGGGGGGGCGCGTAAATGAGCAGTTCTTC. Its protein product is CASSREGGRVNEQFF.